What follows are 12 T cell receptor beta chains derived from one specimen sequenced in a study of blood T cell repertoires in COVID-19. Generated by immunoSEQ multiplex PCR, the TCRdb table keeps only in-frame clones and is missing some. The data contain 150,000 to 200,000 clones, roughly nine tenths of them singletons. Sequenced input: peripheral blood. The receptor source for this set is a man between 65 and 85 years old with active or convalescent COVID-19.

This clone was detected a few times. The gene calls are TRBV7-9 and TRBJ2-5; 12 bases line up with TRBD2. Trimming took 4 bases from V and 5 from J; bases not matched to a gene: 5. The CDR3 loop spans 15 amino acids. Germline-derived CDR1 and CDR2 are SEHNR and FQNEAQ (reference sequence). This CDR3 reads CASSSNLAGGETQYF. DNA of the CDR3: TGTGCCAGCAGCTCTAACCTAGCGGGAGGGGAGACCCAGTACTTC.

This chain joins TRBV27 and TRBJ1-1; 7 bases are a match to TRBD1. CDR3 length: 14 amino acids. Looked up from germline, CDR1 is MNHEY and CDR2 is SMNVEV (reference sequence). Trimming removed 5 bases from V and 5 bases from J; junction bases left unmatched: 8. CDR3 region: CASSRNRGGTEAFF. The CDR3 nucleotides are TGTGCCAGCAGTAGGAACAGGGGTGGTACTGAAGCTTTCTTT.

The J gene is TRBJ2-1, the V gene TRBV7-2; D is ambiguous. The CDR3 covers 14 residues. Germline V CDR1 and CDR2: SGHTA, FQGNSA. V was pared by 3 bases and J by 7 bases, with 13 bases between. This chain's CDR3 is CASSFLSLLNEQFF. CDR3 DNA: TGTGCCAGCAGCTTTTTGAGTCTGCTTAATGAGCAGTTCTTC.

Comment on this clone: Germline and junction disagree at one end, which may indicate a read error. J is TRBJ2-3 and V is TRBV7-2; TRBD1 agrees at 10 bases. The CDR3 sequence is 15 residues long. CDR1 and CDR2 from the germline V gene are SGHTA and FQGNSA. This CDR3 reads CASSRDRGPNPWPVF. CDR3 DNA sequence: TGTGCCAGCAGCCGCGACAGGGGGCCTAACCCTTGGCCAGTTTTT.

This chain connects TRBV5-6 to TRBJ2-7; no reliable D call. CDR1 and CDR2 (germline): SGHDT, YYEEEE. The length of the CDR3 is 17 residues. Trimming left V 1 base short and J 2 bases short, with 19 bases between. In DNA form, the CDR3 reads TGTGCCAGCAGCTTGAAATTGGGCCGAGTATTAACCTACGAGCAGTACTTC. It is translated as CASSLKLGRVLTYEQYF. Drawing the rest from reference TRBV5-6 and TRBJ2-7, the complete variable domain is DAGVTQSPTHLIKTRGQQVTLRCSPKSGHDTVSWYQQALGQGPQFIFQYYEEEERQRGNFPDRFSGHQFPNYSSELNVNALLLGDSALYLCASSLKLGRVLTYEQYFGPGTRLTVT.

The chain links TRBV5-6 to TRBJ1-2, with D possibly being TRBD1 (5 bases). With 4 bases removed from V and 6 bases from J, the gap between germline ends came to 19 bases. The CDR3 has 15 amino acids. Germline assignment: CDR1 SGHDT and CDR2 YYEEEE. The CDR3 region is CASSGAVAGVDGYTF. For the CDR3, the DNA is TGTGCCAGCAGCGGTGCGGTCGCGGGGGTGGATGGCTACACCTTC.

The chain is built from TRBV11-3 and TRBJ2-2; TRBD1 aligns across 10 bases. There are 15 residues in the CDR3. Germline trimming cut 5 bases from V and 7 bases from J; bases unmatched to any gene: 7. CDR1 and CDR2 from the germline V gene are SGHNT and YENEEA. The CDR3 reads CASSVGQGHGGELFF. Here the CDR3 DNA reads TGTGCCAGCAGCGTGGGACAGGGGCATGGCGGGGAGCTGTTTTTT.

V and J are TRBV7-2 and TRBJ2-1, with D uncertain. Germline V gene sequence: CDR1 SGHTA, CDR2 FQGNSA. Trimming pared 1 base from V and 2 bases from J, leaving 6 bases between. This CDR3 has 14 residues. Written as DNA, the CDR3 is TGTGCCAGCAGCTTAGGTCTAGCCTACAATGAGCAGTTCTTC. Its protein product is CASSLGLAYNEQFF.

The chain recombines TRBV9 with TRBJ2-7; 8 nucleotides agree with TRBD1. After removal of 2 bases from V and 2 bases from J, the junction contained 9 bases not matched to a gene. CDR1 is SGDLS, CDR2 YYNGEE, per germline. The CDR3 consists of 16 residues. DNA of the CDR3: TGTGCCAGCAGCGTGCAGACAGGGGCGGCGCCCTACGAGCAGTACTTC. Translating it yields CASSVQTGAAPYEQYF.

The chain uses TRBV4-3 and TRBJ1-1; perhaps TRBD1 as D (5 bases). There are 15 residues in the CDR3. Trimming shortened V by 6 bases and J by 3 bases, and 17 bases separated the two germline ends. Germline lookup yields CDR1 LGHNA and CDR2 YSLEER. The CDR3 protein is CASSAEGTNDTEAFF. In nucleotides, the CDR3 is TGCGCCAGCAGTGCGGAGGGGACCAACGACACTGAAGCTTTCTTT.

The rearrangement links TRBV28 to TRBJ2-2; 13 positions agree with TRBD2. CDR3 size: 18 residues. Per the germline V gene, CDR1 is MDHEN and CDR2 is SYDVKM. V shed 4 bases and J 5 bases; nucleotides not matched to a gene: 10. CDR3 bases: TGTGCCAGCAGTTCCGGACTAGCGGGGGAAGTCGGGACCGGGGAGCTGTTTTTT. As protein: CASSSGLAGEVGTGELFF.

The CDR3 DNA reads as TGTGCCTGGAGAAGACAGGGAGGTGGTGAAAAACTGTTTTTT. The encoded protein is CAWRRQGGGEKLFF. The chain links TRBV30 to TRBJ1-4, with 7 bases aligning to TRBD1. From germline, CDR1 is GTSNPN and CDR2 SVGIG (reference sequence). With 3 bases clipped from V and 7 bases from J, the junction kept 8 bases outside the gene matches. The CDR3 sequence is 14 residues long.